This entry lists 2 T cell receptor beta chains sequenced from one sample in a study of shared clonotypes between healthy human individuals (dated by TCRdb to the early 2020s). Libraries came from the immunoSEQ multiplex PCR assay. In its TCRdb copy, this immuneACCESS table keeps in-frame sequences only and misses some clones. Where compared with another copy, unresolved V genes explain less than half of these, and the others have no known cause. In this sample the table shows under 2,000,000 clones, just under 95% of which occur a single time. 0.9% to 1.5% of the sample comes from the top ten. For the CD8 naive samples, CD45RO-negative cells were positively selected for CCR7, yielding a CD45RA+CCR7+ population from which TemRA cells were excluded. Sequencing used naive CD8+ T cells sorted from blood. The cell subset or site label here, explained by the study, means: CD45RA+CCR7+. Receptors originate from a man in his late teens or twenties in good health.

The chain uses TRBV7-9 and TRBJ2-7; 8 bases match TRBD1. This CDR3 has 15 amino acids. Germline assignment: CDR1 SEHNR and CDR2 FQNEAQ (reference sequence). V was pared by 4 bases and J by 6 bases, with 11 bases of the junction left unmatched. The CDR3 reads CASSSHTGGPSEQYF. CDR3 DNA: TGTGCCAGCAGCTCCCACACAGGGGGTCCCTCCGAGCAGTACTTC.

The V gene is TRBV14, the J gene TRBJ2-7; D gene unclear. The V gene's germline CDR1 is SGHDN and CDR2 FVKESK. The ends were cut back, 5 bases at V and 4 bases at J, with 12 bases in the middle. The length of the CDR3 is 13 residues. The CDR3 is CASSSRATYEQYF. The CDR3 DNA follows: TGTGCCAGCAGCAGCCGGGCGACTTACGAGCAGTACTTC.